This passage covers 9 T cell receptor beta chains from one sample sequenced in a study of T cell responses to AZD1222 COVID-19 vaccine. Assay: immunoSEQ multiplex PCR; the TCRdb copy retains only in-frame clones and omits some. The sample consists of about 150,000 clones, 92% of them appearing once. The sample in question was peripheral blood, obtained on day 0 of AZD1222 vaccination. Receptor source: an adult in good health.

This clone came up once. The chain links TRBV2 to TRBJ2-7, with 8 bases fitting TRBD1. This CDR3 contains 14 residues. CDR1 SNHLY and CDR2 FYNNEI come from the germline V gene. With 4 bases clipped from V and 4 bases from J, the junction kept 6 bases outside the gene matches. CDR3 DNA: TGTGCCAGCAGTGCTGTCAGGGGGCCTTACGAGCAGTACTTC. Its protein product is CASSAVRGPYEQYF. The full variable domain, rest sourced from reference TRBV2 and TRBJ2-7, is EPEVTQTPSHQVTQMGQEVILRCVPISNHLYFYWYRQILGQKVEFLVSFYNNEISEKSEIFDDQFSVERPDGSNFTLKIRSTKLEDSAMYFCASSAVRGPYEQYFGPGTRLTVT.

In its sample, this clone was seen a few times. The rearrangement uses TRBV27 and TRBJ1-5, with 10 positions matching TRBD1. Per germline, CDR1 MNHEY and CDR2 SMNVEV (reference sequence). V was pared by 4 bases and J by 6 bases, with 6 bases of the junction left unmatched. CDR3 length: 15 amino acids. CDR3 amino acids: CASSSDRGLSQPQHF. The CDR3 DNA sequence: TGTGCCAGCAGTTCAGACAGGGGGCTCAGTCAGCCCCAGCATTTT.

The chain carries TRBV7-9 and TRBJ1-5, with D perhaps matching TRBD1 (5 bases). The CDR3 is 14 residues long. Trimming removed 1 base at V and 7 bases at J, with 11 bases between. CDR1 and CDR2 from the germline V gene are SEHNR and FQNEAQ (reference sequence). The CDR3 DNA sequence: TGTGCCAGCAGCTTAGGGCCAGGGCGACAGCCCCAGCATTTT. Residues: CASSLGPGRQPQHF.

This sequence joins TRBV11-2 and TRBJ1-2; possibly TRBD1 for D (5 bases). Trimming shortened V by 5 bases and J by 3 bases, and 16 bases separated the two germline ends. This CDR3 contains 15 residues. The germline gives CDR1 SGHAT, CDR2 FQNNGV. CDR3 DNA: TGTGCCAGCAGCCCCCTAACGGGACGAGACTATGGCTACACCTTC. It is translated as CASSPLTGRDYGYTF. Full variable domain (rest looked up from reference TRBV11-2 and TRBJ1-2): EAGVAQSPRYKIIEKRQSVAFWCNPISGHATLYWYQQILGQGPKLLIQFQNNGVVDDSQLPKDRFSAERLKGVDSTLKIQPAKLEDSAVYLCASSPLTGRDYGYTFGSGTRLTVV.

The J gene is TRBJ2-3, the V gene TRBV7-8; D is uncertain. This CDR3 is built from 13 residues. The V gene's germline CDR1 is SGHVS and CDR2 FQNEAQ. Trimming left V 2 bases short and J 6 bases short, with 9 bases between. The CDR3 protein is CASSLQAGDTQYF. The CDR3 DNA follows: TGTGCCAGCAGCTTACAGGCCGGGGATACGCAGTATTTT.

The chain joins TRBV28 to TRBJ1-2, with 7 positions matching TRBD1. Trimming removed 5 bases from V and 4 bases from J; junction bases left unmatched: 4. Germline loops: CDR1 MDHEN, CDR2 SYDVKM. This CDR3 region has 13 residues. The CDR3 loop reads CASSVGTVYGYTF. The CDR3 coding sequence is TGTGCCAGCAGTGTCGGGACAGTCTATGGCTACACCTTC.

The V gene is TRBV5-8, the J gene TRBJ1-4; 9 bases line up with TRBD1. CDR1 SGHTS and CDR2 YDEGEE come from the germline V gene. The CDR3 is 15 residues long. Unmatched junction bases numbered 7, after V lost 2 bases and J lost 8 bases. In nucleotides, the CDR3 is TGTGCCAGCAGCTTAGTTGGGACAGGGCGGGAAAAACTGTTTTTT. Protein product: CASSLVGTGREKLFF.

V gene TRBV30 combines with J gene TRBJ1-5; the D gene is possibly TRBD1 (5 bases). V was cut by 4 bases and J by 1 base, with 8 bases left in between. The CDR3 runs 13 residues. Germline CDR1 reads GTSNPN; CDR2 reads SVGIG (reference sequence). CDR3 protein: CAWNGDSNQPQHF. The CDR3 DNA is TGTGCCTGGAACGGGGACAGCAATCAGCCCCAGCATTTT.

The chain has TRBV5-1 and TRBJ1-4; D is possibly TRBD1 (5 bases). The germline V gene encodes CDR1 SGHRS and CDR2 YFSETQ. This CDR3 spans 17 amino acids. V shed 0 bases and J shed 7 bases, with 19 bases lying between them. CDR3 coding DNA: TGCGCCAGCAGCTTGGCCCCCGGGGCCACCTTGGGTGAAAAACTGTTTTTT. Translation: CASSLAPGATLGEKLFF.